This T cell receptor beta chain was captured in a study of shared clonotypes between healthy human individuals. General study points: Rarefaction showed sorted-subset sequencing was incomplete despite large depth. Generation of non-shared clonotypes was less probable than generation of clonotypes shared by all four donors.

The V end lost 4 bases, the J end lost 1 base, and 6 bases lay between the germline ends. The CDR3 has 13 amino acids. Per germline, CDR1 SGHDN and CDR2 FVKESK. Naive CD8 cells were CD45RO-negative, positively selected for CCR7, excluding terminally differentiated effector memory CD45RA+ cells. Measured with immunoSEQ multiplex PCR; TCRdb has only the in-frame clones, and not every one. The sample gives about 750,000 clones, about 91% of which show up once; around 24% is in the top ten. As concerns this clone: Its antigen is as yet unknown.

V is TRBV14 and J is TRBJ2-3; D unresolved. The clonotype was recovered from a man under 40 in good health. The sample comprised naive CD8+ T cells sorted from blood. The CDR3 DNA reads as TGTGCCAGCAGCCGCCTACGCACAGATACGCAGTATTTT. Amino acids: CASSRLRTDTQYF. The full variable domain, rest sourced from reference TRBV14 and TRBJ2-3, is EAGVTQFPSHSVIEKGQTVTLRCDPISGHDNLYWYRRVMGKEIKFLLHFVKESKQDESGMPNNRFLAERTGGTYSTLKVQPAELEDSGVYFCASSRLRTDTQYFGPGTRLTVL.